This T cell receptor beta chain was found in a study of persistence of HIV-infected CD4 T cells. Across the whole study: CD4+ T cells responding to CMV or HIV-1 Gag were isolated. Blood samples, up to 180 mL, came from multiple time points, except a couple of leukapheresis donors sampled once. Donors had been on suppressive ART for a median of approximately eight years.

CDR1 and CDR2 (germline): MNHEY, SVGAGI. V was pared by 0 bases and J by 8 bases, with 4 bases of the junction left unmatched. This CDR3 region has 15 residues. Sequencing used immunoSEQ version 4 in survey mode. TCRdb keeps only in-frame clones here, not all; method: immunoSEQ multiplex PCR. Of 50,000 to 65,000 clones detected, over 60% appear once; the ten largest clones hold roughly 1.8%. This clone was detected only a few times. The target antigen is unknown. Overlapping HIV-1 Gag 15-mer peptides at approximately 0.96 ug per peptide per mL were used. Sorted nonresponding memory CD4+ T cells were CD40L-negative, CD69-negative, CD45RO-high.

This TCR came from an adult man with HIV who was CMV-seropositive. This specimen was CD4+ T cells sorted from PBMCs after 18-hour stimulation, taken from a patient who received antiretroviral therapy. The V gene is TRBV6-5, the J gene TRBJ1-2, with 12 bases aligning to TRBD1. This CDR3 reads CASSYSGTGGRGYTF. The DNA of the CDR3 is TGTGCCAGCAGTTACTCCGGGACAGGGGGCAGAGGCTACACCTTC.